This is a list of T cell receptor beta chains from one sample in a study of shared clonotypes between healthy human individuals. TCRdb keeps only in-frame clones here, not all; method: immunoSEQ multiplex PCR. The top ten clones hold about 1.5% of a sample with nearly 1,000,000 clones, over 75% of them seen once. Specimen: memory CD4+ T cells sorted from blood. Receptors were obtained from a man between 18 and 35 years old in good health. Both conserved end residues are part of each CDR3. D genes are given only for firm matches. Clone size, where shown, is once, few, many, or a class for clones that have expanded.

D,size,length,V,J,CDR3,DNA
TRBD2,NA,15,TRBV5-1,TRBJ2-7,CATSTGGGRAREQYF,TGCGCCACCTCAACCGGTGGCGGGAGGGCCAGGGAGCAGTACTTC
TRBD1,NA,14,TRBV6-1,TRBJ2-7,CASRRVTGAVEQYF,TGTGCCAGCAGACGCGTGACAGGGGCGGTCGAGCAGTACTTC
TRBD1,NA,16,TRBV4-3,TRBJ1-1,CASSRGGGGADTEAFF,TGCGCCAGCAGCCGGGGTGGAGGGGGCGCCGACACTGAAGCTTTCTTT
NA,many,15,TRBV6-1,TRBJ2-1,CASSVAGISYNEQFF,TGTGCCAGCAGTGTCGCAGGGATATCCTACAATGAGCAGTTCTTC
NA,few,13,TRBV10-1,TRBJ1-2,CASSESGRDGYTF,TGCGCCAGCAGTGAGTCGGGCCGTGACGGCTACACCTTC
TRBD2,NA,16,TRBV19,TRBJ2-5,CASTSTGTKAGETQYF,TGTGCCAGTACCTCAACGGGGACTAAAGCCGGCGAGACCCAGTACTTC
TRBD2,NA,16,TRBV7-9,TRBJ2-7,CASSLGGTSGNYEQYF,TGTGCCAGCAGCTTAGGTGGGACTAGCGGAAACTACGAGCAGTACTTC
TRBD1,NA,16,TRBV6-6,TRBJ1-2,CASSYVGWGQGYGYTF,TGTGCCAGCAGTTATGTGGGTTGGGGACAGGGGTATGGCTACACCTTC
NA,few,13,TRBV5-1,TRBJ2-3,CASSVDGLGTQYF,TGCGCCAGCAGCGTTGACGGTTTGGGTACGCAGTATTTT
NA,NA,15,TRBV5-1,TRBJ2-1,CASSLGASGRNEQFF,TGCGCCAGCAGCTTGGGGGCGTCCGGACGCAATGAGCAGTTCTTC